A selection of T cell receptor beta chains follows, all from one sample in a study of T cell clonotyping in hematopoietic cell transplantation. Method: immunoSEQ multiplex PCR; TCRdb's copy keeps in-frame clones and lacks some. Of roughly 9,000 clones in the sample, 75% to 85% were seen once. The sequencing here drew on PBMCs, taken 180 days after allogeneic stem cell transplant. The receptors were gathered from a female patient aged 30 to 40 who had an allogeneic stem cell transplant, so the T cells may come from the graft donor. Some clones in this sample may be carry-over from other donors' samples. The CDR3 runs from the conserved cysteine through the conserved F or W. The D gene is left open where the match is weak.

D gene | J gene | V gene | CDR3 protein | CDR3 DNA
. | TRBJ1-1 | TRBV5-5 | CASSTAGGMGTEAFF | TGTGCCAGCAGCACAGCGGGGGGGATGGGGACTGAAGCTTTCTTT
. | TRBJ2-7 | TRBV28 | CASSSTYEQYF | TGTGCCAGCAGTTCAACCTACGAGCAGTACTTC
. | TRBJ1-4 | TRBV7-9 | CASSNQGGSEKLFF | TGTGCCAGCAGCAATCAGGGAGGTAGCGAAAAACTGTTTTTT
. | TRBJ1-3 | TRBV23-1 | CASSQPHEEGPFSGNTIYF | TGCGCCAGCAGTCAGCCCCACGAAGAGGGCCCTTTCTCTGGAAACACCATATATTTT
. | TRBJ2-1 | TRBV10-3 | CATAGGAVYEQFF | TGTGCCACAGCAGGGGGGGCGGTGTATGAGCAGTTCTTC
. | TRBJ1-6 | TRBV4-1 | CASSQGRAYNSPLHF | TGCGCCAGCAGCCAAGGGAGGGCCTATAATTCACCCCTCCACTTT
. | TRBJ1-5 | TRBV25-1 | CASSDGGNQPQHF | TGTGCCAGCAGTGACGGGGGCAATCAGCCCCAGCATTTT
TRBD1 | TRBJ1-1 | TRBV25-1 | CASRSDRETTEAFF | TGTGCCAGCAGGTCCGACAGGGAGACCACTGAAGCTTTCTTT
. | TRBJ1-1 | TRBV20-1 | CSAQGGEAFF | TGCAGCGCTCAGGGTGGGGAAGCTTTCTTT
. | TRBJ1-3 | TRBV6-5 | CASSLTGSGNTIYF | TGTGCCAGCAGTTTAACAGGCTCTGGAAACACCATATATTTT
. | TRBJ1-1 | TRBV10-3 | CAISPIVNTEAFF | TGTGCCATCAGCCCCATTGTCAACACTGAAGCTTTCTTT
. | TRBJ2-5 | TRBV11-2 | CASSPVETQYF | TGTGCCAGCAGCCCAGTGGAGACCCAGTACTTC
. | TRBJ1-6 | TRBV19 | CASSMGGDSPLHF | TGTGCCAGTAGTATGGGAGGGGATTCACCCCTCCACTTT
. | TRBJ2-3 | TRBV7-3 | CASSQNGAGTDTQYF | TGTGCCAGCAGTCAAAACGGGGCGGGCACAGATACGCAGTATTTT
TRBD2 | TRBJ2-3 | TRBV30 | CAWRPVESSGGARDTQYF | TGTGCCTGGAGGCCGGTGGAGAGTAGCGGGGGGGCCAGAGATACGCAGTATTTT
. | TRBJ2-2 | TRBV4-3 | CASSLRLGYTGELFF | TGCGCCAGCAGCCTTCGACTAGGCTACACCGGGGAGCTGTTTTTT
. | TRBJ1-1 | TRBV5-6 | CASSFAGVNTEAFF | TGTGCCAGCAGCTTTGCAGGGGTGAACACTGAAGCTTTCTTT
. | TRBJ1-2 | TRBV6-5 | CASRETGLTF | TGTGCCAGCAGGGAGACAGGACTCACCTTC
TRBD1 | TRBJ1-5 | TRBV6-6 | CASSLGQGDQPQHF | TGTGCCAGCAGTCTCGGACAGGGAGATCAGCCCCAGCATTTT
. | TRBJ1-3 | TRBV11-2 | CASSLNQGYGNTIYF | TGTGCCAGCAGCTTAAACCAGGGATATGGAAACACCATATATTTT
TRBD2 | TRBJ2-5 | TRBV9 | CASSVAGGIGRETQYF | TGTGCCAGCAGCGTAGCGGGGGGAATAGGTAGAGAGACCCAGTACTTC
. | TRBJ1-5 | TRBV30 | CAWSQGGGNQPQHF | TGTGCCTGGAGTCAGGGCGGTGGCAATCAGCCCCAGCATTTT
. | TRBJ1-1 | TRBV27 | CARPTKPEAFF | TGTGCCAGACCTACCAAGCCTGAAGCTTTCTTT